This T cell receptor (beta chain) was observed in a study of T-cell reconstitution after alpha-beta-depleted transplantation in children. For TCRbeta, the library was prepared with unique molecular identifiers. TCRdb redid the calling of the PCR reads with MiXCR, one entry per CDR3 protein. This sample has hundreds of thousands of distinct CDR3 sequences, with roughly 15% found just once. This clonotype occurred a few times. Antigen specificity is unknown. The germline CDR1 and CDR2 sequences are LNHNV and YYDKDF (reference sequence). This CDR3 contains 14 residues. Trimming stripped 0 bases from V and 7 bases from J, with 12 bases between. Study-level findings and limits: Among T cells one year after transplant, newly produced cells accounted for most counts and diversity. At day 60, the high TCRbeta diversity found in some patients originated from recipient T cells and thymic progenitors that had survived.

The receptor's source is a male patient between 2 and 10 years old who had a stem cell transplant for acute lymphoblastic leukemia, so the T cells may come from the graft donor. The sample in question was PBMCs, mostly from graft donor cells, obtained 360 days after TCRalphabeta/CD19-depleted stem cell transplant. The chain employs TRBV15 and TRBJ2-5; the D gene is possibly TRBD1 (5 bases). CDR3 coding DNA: TGTGCCACCAGCAGAGACAGGGATCTAGGGACCCAGTACTTC. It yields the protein CATSRDRDLGTQYF. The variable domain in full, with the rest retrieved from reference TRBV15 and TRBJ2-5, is DAMVIQNPRYQVTQFGKPVTLSCSQTLNHNVMYWYQQKSSQAPKLLFHYYDKDFNNEADTPDNFQSRRPNTSFCFLDIRSPGLGDTAMYLCATSRDRDLGTQYFGPGTRLLVL.